A single sample gave rise to the 20 T cell receptor beta chains below, sequenced in a study of T cell repertoires in cytomegalovirus infection. These receptors' antigens are unknown. TCRdb re-derived calls from the reads in MiXCR, one entry per CDR3 protein. This sample has about 920,000 distinct CDR3 sequences, with less than 40% found just once. The starting material was cultured CD8+ T cells from PBMCs, obtained from culture after CMV antigen stimulation. The receptors were sampled from a human donor in good health (CMV status not recorded). Some clones in this sample may be carry-over from other donors' samples.

This clonotype was seen a few times. The V and J genes are TRBV19 and TRBJ2-1; 9 nucleotides agree with TRBD2. This CDR3 has 15 residues. Trimming cost V 5 bases and J 7 bases; bases outside gene matches: 9. CDR1 is LNHDA and CDR2 is SQIVND in the germline V gene (reference sequence). The CDR3 loop reads CASSLMRGGWNEQFF. CDR3 bases: TGTGCCAGTAGTCTCATGCGGGGGGGCTGGAATGAGCAGTTCTTC.

The sample holds many counts of this clonotype. The V call is TRBV7-8, the J call TRBJ2-2; D not certain. This CDR3 has 11 amino acids. V was cut by 8 bases and J by 4 bases, with 5 bases left in between. The germline V gene has CDR1 SGHVS and CDR2 FQNEAQ. The CDR3 loop is CASWGTGELFF. The CDR3 DNA is TGTGCCAGCTGGGGCACCGGGGAGCTGTTTTTT.

The J gene is TRBJ1-1, the V gene TRBV19; D is perhaps TRBD1 (5 bases). Germline values: CDR1 LNHDA, CDR2 SQIVND (reference sequence). There are 15 residues in the CDR3. Trimming left V 7 bases short and J 10 bases short, with 25 bases between. DNA of the CDR3: TGTGCCAGTACCAACGGAATAGAGAGACCTGGGGGAGCTTTCTTT. It specifies CASTNGIERPGGAFF.

The chain links TRBV7-9 to TRBJ2-5; D is uncertain. The germline CDR1 and CDR2 sequences are SEHNR and FQNEAQ (reference sequence). CDR3 size: 15 residues. Trimming shortened V by 1 base and J by 3 bases, and 12 bases separated the two germline ends. The CDR3 region is CASSLEVLVEETQYF. CDR3 nucleotide sequence: TGTGCCAGCAGCTTAGAGGTTCTAGTAGAAGAGACCCAGTACTTC.

J is TRBJ2-7 and V is TRBV9, with TRBD1 matching over 8 bases. CDR1 and CDR2 from the germline V gene are SGDLS and YYNGEE. This CDR3 has 16 residues. The trim removed 0 bases at V and 5 bases at J, leaving 10 bases unmatched. The CDR3 here is CASSVEWWTGSHEQYF. The CDR3 region has the DNA TGTGCCAGCAGCGTAGAATGGTGGACAGGGTCCCACGAGCAGTACTTC.

The chain couples TRBV7-9 to TRBJ2-5; D possibly corresponds to TRBD2 (6 bases). CDR3 length equals 15 residues. V was shortened by 5 bases and J by 6 bases, with 19 bases between the two germline ends. Germline V gene sequence: CDR1 SEHNR, CDR2 FQNEAQ (reference sequence). CDR3 sequence reads: CASSIPTGERKTQYF. The CDR3 DNA is TGTGCCAGCAGCATCCCGACGGGGGAGAGAAAGACCCAGTACTTC.

The sample holds a few counts of this clonotype. This chain uses TRBV29-1 with TRBJ2-1; possibly TRBD1 for D (6 bases). CDR1 is SQVTM and CDR2 is ANQGSEA in the germline V gene. Trimming shortened V by 7 bases and J by 0 bases, and 16 bases separated the two germline ends. CDR3 length: 15 amino acids. The CDR3 is CSAEGGESSYNEQFF. For the CDR3, the DNA is TGCAGCGCCGAAGGGGGTGAAAGCTCCTACAATGAGCAGTTCTTC.

The genes are TRBV6-8 and TRBJ2-2; D gene uncertain. CDR3 length: 13 residues. Germline V CDR1 and CDR2: MNHGY, SAAAGT. Trimming left V 2 bases short and J 12 bases short, with 13 bases between. The CDR3 here is CASSYRAEGKLFF. CDR3 coding DNA: TGTGCCAGCAGTTACCGAGCTGAAGGGAAGCTGTTTTTT.

The V and J genes are TRBV6-8 and TRBJ1-2; D is perhaps TRBD1 (5 bases). The germline V gene has CDR1 MNHGY and CDR2 SAAAGT. V gave up 4 bases and J gave up 8 bases, with 11 bases separating them. CDR3 length: 12 residues. CDR3 DNA sequence: TGTGCCAGCAGTTGGGACCTCCGAGGCTACACCTTC. This sequence encodes CASSWDLRGYTF.

At least ten counts were recorded for this clonotype. The gene calls are TRBV6-5 and TRBJ2-2; 8 bases agree with TRBD1. V was clipped by 8 bases and J by 5 bases; unmatched bases: 10. The germline V gene encodes CDR1 MNHEY and CDR2 SVGAGI. The CDR3 totals 15 residues. DNA for the CDR3: TGTGCCAGCTCGGTCGGGACAGGCAGGACCGGGGAGCTGTTTTTT. Translation: CASSVGTGRTGELFF.

The rearrangement uses TRBV6-6 and TRBJ2-5; 7 bases fit TRBD1. Trimming cost V 5 bases and J 7 bases; bases outside gene matches: 13. Germline values: CDR1 MNHNY, CDR2 SVGAGI (reference sequence). This CDR3 is 15 amino acids long. The CDR3 sequence is CASSLRDSATGTQYF. The CDR3 nucleotides are TGTGCCAGCAGTCTCCGGGACAGTGCCACGGGGACCCAGTACTTC.

This sequence joins TRBV6-5 and TRBJ2-7; weak D call: TRBD1 (5 bases). Germline V gene data show CDR1 as MNHEY and CDR2 as SVGAGI. Between the trimmed V and J ends, which lost 6 bases and 2 bases, there was a span of 20 bases. CDR3 length: 16 residues. The CDR3 sequence is CASSLLGKGFTYEQYF. The CDR3 DNA reads TGTGCCAGCAGCCTACTGGGGAAGGGGTTTACCTACGAGCAGTACTTC.

The chain uses TRBV20-1 and TRBJ2-1; TRBD2 matches at 10 bases. Per the germline V gene, CDR1 is DFQATT and CDR2 is SNEGSKA (reference sequence). This CDR3 spans 13 amino acids. The V and J ends lost 3 bases and 8 bases, in that order; junction bases with no gene match: 4. CDR3 sequence reads: CSARERGGHEQFF. CDR3 nucleotide sequence: TGCAGTGCTAGGGAGCGGGGGGGCCATGAGCAGTTCTTC.

The chain has TRBV6-1 and TRBJ2-3; D is ambiguous. This CDR3 spans 18 amino acids. The V end lost 1 base, the J end lost 2 bases, and 19 bases lay between the germline ends. Germline CDR1 reads MNHNS; CDR2 reads SASEGT. In DNA, the CDR3 is TGTGCCAGCAGTGAAGTGCAGGACCGAGTATACTACACAGATACGCAGTATTTT. Residues: CASSEVQDRVYYTDTQYF.

This clonotype has just a few counts. The chain employs TRBV7-6 and TRBJ1-1; D ambiguous. Germline V gives CDR1 SGHVS, CDR2 FNYEAQ. Trimming shortened V by 2 bases and J by 4 bases, and 14 bases separated the two germline ends. The CDR3 covers 15 residues. CDR3 DNA sequence: TGTGCCAGCAGCTTAAACCGGGGTCTTCGCACTGAAGCTTTCTTT. This translates into CASSLNRGLRTEAFF.

The chain carries TRBV10-3 and TRBJ1-5; D unclear. Trimming stripped 4 bases from V and 4 bases from J, with 11 bases between. CDR1 is ENHRY and CDR2 is SYGVKD in the germline V gene. The CDR3 contains 14 residues. In DNA, the CDR3 is TGTGCCATCAGTGCCAGGTACGAGAATCAGCCCCAGCATTTT. This codes for CAISARYENQPQHF.

CDR3 nucleotide sequence: TGTGCCATCAGTGAGTCTAGGACAGGGAACGATGAGCAGTTCTTC. Protein sequence: CAISESRTGNDEQFF. The chain recombines TRBV10-3 with TRBJ2-1, with 8 bases fitting TRBD1. Unmatched junction bases numbered 6, after V lost 0 bases and J lost 8 bases. CDR3 length: 15 residues. Per germline, CDR1 ENHRY and CDR2 SYGVKD.

The rearrangement uses TRBV7-9 and TRBJ2-1; D is perhaps TRBD2 (6 bases). The CDR3 covers 12 residues. With 8 bases removed from V and 8 bases from J, the gap between germline ends came to 13 bases. The germline V gene encodes CDR1 SEHNR and CDR2 FQNEAQ (reference sequence). The chain's CDR3 is CASAHGGDEQFF. CDR3 sequence (DNA): TGTGCCAGCGCTCACGGGGGTGATGAGCAGTTCTTC.

This clonotype has a handful of counts. This chain connects TRBV7-6 to TRBJ2-3, with a possible D match to TRBD2 (5 bases). CDR3 length equals 15 residues. Germline lookup yields CDR1 SGHVS and CDR2 FNYEAQ. V was pared by 4 bases and J by 2 bases, with 13 bases between. In DNA, the CDR3 is TGTGCCAGCAGCTCCGCAAGCGGTATCACAGATACGCAGTATTTT. Translating it yields CASSSASGITDTQYF.

The chain is built from TRBV12-3 or TRBV12-4 and TRBJ1-3; D possibly corresponds to TRBD1 (6 bases). The length of the CDR3 is 14 residues. With 6 bases removed from V and 3 bases from J, the gap between germline ends came to 12 bases. The CDR3 coding sequence is TGTGCCAGCAGAAACCCGGACAGTGGAAACACCATATATTTT. Amino acid sequence: CASRNPDSGNTIYF.